The rows below give T cell receptor beta chains drawn from one sample of a study of T cell repertoires in cytomegalovirus infection. Each CDR3 protein gets one entry after TCRdb re-called the reads with MiXCR. The table records 300,000 to 400,000 distinct CDR3 sequences, under 35% of them present only once. No antigen is known for these receptors. This specimen was cultured PBMCs, taken from culture after CMV antigen stimulation. The source of these receptors is a human donor in good health (CMV status not recorded). Some clones in this sample may be carry-over from other donors' samples. The CDR3 runs from the conserved cysteine through the conserved F or W. The D gene is left open where the match is weak. The size field is filled for only some rows; it gives once, few, many or a size class.

CASSGGTGSYGYTF TGTGCCAGCAGTGGCGGGACAGGTTCTTATGGCTACACCTTC TRBD1 TRBJ1-2 few TRBV6-5
CAGNRQGGNTEAFF TGTGCCGGTAATCGACAGGGAGGGAACACTGAAGCTTTCTTT TRBD1 TRBJ1-1 . TRBV6-6
CASSDKAGAGTDTQYF TGTGCCAGCAGTGACAAAGCGGGAGCGGGCACAGATACGCAGTATTTT TRBD2 TRBJ2-3 many TRBV6-4
CASSRDNPGIQYF TGTGCCAGCAGCCGGGACAACCCGGGGATTCAGTACTTC . TRBJ2-4 few TRBV7-2
CASSDRYSNQPQHF TGTGCCAGCTCGGACAGATATAGCAATCAGCCCCAGCATTTT . TRBJ1-5 many TRBV6-1
CASSPSSQVLQNIQYF TGTGCCAGCAGCCCTTCCTCCCAGGTACTCCAAAACATTCAGTACTTC . TRBJ2-4 once TRBV12-3/TRBV12-4
CASTSYSNQPQHF TGTGCCAGCACTTCCTATAGCAATCAGCCCCAGCATTTT . TRBJ1-5 few TRBV12-3/TRBV12-4
CSVAGSSGNTIYF TGCAGCGTTGCAGGGAGCTCTGGAAACACCATATATTTT . TRBJ1-3 . TRBV29-1
CSARLAGRGNEQFF TGCAGTGCTAGGTTAGCGGGTAGGGGCAATGAGCAGTTCTTC TRBD2 TRBJ2-1 few TRBV20-1
CASSLGVAGGGMSQFF TGTGCCAGCAGTTTAGGAGTAGCGGGAGGGGGGATGTCGCAGTTCTTC TRBD2 TRBJ2-1 . TRBV12-3/TRBV12-4
CASDGRDSYNEQFF TGTGCCAGCGACGGGAGGGACTCCTACAATGAGCAGTTCTTC TRBD2 TRBJ2-1 many TRBV7-2
CASSLANAYQDFSTDTQYF TGTGCCAGCAGCTTGGCAAATGCCTACCAGGACTTTAGCACAGATACGCAGTATTTT . TRBJ2-3 few TRBV5-6
CASKVLEDRGCYYGTTNEKLFF TGTGCCAGTAAGGTCCTTGAGGACAGGGGGTGCTATTACGGTACAACTAATGAAAAACTGTTTTTT TRBD1 TRBJ1-4 . TRBV19
CASSYMGGDEAFF TGTGCCAGCAGTTATATGGGGGGGGATGAAGCTTTCTTT . TRBJ1-1 . TRBV5-5
CASSLGTGGYEKLFF TGTGCCAGCAGCTTGGGGACAGGGGGTTATGAAAAACTGTTTTTT TRBD1 TRBJ1-4 . TRBV7-2
CASSAGTGGTEAFF TGTGCCAGCAGTGCCGGGACAGGGGGTACTGAAGCTTTCTTT TRBD1 TRBJ1-1 . TRBV27
CASSSWTSGRINEQYF TGTGCCAGCAGTTCCTGGACTAGCGGGAGGATCAACGAGCAGTACTTC TRBD2 TRBJ2-7 . TRBV28
CASSPSTGETNEKLFF TGTGCCAGCAGCCCAAGCACAGGGGAAACTAATGAAAAACTGTTTTTT TRBD1 TRBJ1-4 . TRBV7-4
CASSLWLAGDRIWF TGTGCCAGCAGTTTATGGCTAGCGGGAGATAGGATTTGGTTC TRBD2 TRBJ2-7 many TRBV28
CASTIQGGGVGANVLTF TGTGCCAGCACCATCCAGGGGGGGGGGGTGGGGGCCAACGTCCTGACTTTC . TRBJ2-6 few TRBV7-8
CASSLVTNTEAFF TGTGCCAGCAGTTTAGTCACGAACACTGAAGCTTTCTTT . TRBJ1-1 many TRBV12-3/TRBV12-4
CASRKWGGNTEAFF TGTGCCAGCAGGAAGTGGGGAGGGAACACTGAAGCTTTCTTT . TRBJ1-1 few TRBV6-2/TRBV6-3
CASSPGGLETQYF TGTGCCAGTAGCCCAGGGGGTCTGGAGACCCAGTACTTC TRBD1 TRBJ2-5 few TRBV19
CASSEGGDGYTF TGTGCCAGCAGTGAAGGGGGAGATGGCTACACCTTC . TRBJ1-2 few TRBV25-1
CAIQSGGGTDTQYF TGTGCCATCCAAAGCGGGGGGGGCACAGATACGCAGTATTTT TRBD2 TRBJ2-3 . TRBV10-3
CASRSALNEQFF TGTGCCAGCAGGTCAGCCCTTAATGAGCAGTTCTTC . TRBJ2-1 . TRBV7-9
CASSLFGQGETDTQYF TGTGCCAGCAGCTTGTTTGGACAGGGAGAAACAGATACGCAGTATTTT TRBD1 TRBJ2-3 . TRBV5-6
CASRPSSTPTDTQYF TGTGCCAGCAGACCATCCAGTACCCCCACAGATACGCAGTATTTT . TRBJ2-3 few TRBV7-8
CASSRDRDVVNEQFF TGTGCCAGCAGCAGGGACAGGGACGTGGTCAATGAGCAGTTCTTC TRBD1 TRBJ2-1 few TRBV11-3
CASGLGLRANEKLFF TGTGCCAGTGGTCTCGGACTGCGGGCTAATGAAAAACTGTTTTTT . TRBJ1-4 . TRBV19
CASSLVGGNEKLFF TGTGCCAGCAGCTTAGTAGGGGGTAATGAAAAACTGTTTTTT . TRBJ1-4 many TRBV7-9
CASSESRLDSYTYEQYF TGTGCCAGCAGTGAATCCCGACTGGATAGTTATACCTACGAGCAGTACTTC . TRBJ2-7 few TRBV25-1
CASSEGVRPLGETQYF TGTGCCAGCAGTGAAGGAGTAAGGCCGTTGGGGGAGACCCAGTACTTC . TRBJ2-5 few TRBV6-1
CASSIDLGPLHSGYTF TGTGCCAGTAGTATAGATCTGGGACCCCTACATTCTGGCTACACCTTC . TRBJ1-2 . TRBV19
CSARDYGTSGGSSYEQYF TGCAGTGCTAGAGATTACGGGACTAGCGGGGGGAGCTCCTACGAGCAGTACTTC TRBD2 TRBJ2-7 . TRBV20-1
CASSGLANTEAFF TGTGCCAGCAGCGGGTTAGCGAACACTGAAGCTTTCTTT . TRBJ1-1 . TRBV9
CASSLLAGGPNDEQYF TGTGCCAGCAGTTTACTAGCGGGAGGGCCTAACGACGAGCAGTACTTC TRBD2 TRBJ2-7 few TRBV28
CASSSTPTGSGANVLTF TGTGCCAGCAGCTCCACCCCGACAGGGAGTGGGGCCAACGTCCTGACTTTC TRBD1 TRBJ2-6 many TRBV7-6
CASSPTTDYEQYF TGTGCCAGCAGCCCTACAACAGACTACGAGCAGTACTTC . TRBJ2-7 . TRBV4-2
CASSYSGLALSSYEQYF TGTGCCAGCAGTTACTCGGGGTTAGCGTTGAGCTCCTACGAGCAGTACTTC . TRBJ2-7 few TRBV6-5
CASSSQTSGSTDTQYF TGTGCCAGCAGTTCGCAAACTAGCGGTAGCACAGATACGCAGTATTTT TRBD2 TRBJ2-3 many TRBV6-8
CASSHPDRYNEQFF TGTGCCAGCAGCCACCCAGACAGGTACAATGAGCAGTTCTTC . TRBJ2-1 . TRBV7-2
CASSLVPILNTEAFF TGTGCCAGCAGCTTAGTACCGATCTTGAACACTGAAGCTTTCTTT . TRBJ1-1 many TRBV7-8
CSARDLGNGEKLFF TGCAGTGCTAGAGATTTGGGAAACGGTGAAAAACTGTTTTTT . TRBJ1-4 . TRBV20-1
CASSLFGGSETDTQYF TGTGCCAGCAGCTTATTTGGCGGGAGCGAAACAGATACGCAGTATTTT TRBD2 TRBJ2-3 few TRBV7-8
CASSLSQAWNTEAFF TGTGCCAGCAGCTTATCTCAGGCGTGGAACACTGAAGCTTTCTTT . TRBJ1-1 . TRBV7-2
CASSPTGKTYNSPLHF TGTGCCAGCAGCCCAACAGGGAAGACCTATAATTCACCCCTCCACTTT . TRBJ1-6 many TRBV7-6
CASSFSKGQGDQPQHF TGTGCCAGCAGCTTTTCGAAGGGACAGGGGGATCAGCCCCAGCATTTT TRBD1 TRBJ1-5 many TRBV7-9
CASSYSRQSPEQYF TGTGCCAGCAGTTACTCTCGACAGAGTCCCGAGCAGTACTTC . TRBJ2-7 many TRBV6-5
CAISDGTGVRYEAFF TGTGCCATCAGTGACGGGACAGGGGTTCGCTATGAAGCTTTCTTT TRBD1 TRBJ1-1 few TRBV10-3
CSARDVGQGAYNEQFF TGCAGTGCTAGAGATGTGGGGCAGGGTGCCTACAATGAGCAGTTCTTC . TRBJ2-1 . TRBV20-1
CASHPLGGEQYF TGTGCCAGCCACCCATTAGGGGGGGAGCAGTACTTC . TRBJ2-7 . TRBV28
CASSTGQGNEQYF TGTGCCAGCAGCACTGGACAGGGGAACGAGCAGTACTTC TRBD1 TRBJ2-7 . TRBV7-3
CASSFWGGSSYTF TGTGCCAGCAGTTTTTGGGGGGGCTCAAGCTACACCTTC . TRBJ1-2 . TRBV12-3/TRBV12-4